Sequencing of this TCR beta chain was carried out in a study of blood T cell repertoires in COVID-19. Whole-study context: PBMCs, B-cell-depleted T cells, or T cells were the source of the cDNA or gDNA that made up the material.

Germline V CDR1 and CDR2: KGHSY, FQNENV. The CDR3 is 15 residues long. Trimming cost V 4 bases and J 9 bases, with 21 bases left between them. The participants were between roughly 18 and 90 years old and came from under 25 US areas. Participants reported their clinical history, and cohort assignment relied on those reports. Recovered status in Cohort 3 required two negative PCRs, clearance, or symptom resolution. TCRdb keeps only in-frame clones here, not all; method: immunoSEQ multiplex PCR. Of hundreds of thousands of clones in the sample, around nine tenths were seen once. The V and J genes are TRBV16 and TRBJ1-2; D is unresolved. Sequencing input: PBMCs or T cells enriched from blood (not recorded which). The sequence was obtained from a woman under 40 who had recovered from COVID-19. CDR3 coding DNA: TGTGCCAGCAGCCTCGAAGGAGGGCGGGGTATTAGCTACACCTTC. Amino acid sequence: CASSLEGGRGISYTF.